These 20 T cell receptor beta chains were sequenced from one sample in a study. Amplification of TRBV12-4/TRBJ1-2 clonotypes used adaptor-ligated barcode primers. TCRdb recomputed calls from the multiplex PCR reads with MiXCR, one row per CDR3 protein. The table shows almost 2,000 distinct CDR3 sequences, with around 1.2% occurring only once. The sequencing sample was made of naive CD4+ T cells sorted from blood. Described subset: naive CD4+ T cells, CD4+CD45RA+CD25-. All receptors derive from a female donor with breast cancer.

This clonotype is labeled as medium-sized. CDR3 sequence (DNA): TGTGCCAGCACTCGGGAGAGGGACTATGGCTACACCTTC. This sequence encodes CASTRERDYGYTF. The V call is TRBV12-3 or TRBV12-4, the J call TRBJ1-2; D gene uncertain. The CDR3 contains 13 residues. The V end lost 7 bases, the J end lost 3 bases, and 12 bases lay between the germline ends.

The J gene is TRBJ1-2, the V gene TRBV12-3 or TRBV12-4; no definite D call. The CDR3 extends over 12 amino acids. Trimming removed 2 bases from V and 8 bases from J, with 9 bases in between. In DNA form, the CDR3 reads TGTGCCAGCAGTTTAAAGGGAGACGGCTACACCTTC. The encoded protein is CASSLKGDGYTF.

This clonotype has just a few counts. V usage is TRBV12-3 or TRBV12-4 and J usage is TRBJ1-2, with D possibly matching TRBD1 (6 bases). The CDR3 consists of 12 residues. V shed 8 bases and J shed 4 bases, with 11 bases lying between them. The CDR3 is CASGQPRYGYTF. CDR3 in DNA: TGTGCCAGCGGACAGCCTCGCTATGGCTACACCTTC.

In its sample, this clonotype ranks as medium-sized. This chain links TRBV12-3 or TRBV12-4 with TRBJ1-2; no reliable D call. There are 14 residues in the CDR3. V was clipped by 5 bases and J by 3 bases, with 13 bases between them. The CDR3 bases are TGTGCCAGCAGTCCTGGAACAGATTACTATGGCTACACCTTC. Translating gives CASSPGTDYYGYTF.

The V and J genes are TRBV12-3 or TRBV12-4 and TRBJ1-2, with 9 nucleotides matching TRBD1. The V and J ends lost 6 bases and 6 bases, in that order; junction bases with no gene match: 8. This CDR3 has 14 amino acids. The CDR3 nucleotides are TGTGCCAGCAGCCTCCGGGACAGGGCCAATGGCTACACCTTC. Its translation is CASSLRDRANGYTF.

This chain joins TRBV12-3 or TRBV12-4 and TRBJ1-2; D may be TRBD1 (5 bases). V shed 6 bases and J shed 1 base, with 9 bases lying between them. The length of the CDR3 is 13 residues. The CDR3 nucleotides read TGTGCCAGCAGACTGACAGTTAACTATGGCTACACCTTC. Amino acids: CASRLTVNYGYTF.

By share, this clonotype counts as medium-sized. CDR3 in DNA: TGTGCCAGCAATAACGCTGGGACAGGGAGTGGCTACACCTTC. Residues: CASNNAGTGSGYTF. This chain links TRBV12-3 or TRBV12-4 with TRBJ1-2; TRBD1 matches 9 bases. V gave up 7 bases and J gave up 7 bases; unmatched junction bases: 10. The CDR3 has 14 residues.

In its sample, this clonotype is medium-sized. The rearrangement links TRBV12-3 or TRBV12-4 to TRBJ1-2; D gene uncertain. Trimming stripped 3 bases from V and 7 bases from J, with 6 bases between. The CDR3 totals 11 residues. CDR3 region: CASSFFGGYTF. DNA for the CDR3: TGTGCCAGCAGTTTCTTTGGTGGCTACACCTTC.

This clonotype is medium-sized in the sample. CDR3 nucleotides: TGTGCCAGCAGTTTGGGACAGGTCAATGCGCTCGGCTACACCTTC. The encoded protein is CASSLGQVNALGYTF. The chain recombines TRBV12-3 or TRBV12-4 with TRBJ1-2; 8 nucleotides align to TRBD1. This CDR3 has 15 amino acids. V lost 3 bases to trimming and J lost 8 bases; unmatched junction nucleotides: 11.

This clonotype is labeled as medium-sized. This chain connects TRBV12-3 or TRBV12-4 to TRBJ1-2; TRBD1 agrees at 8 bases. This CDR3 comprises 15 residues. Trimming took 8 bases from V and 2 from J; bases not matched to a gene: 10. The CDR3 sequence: CASGPGQEGNYGYTF. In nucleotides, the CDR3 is TGTGCCAGCGGCCCGGGACAGGAAGGGAACTATGGCTACACCTTC.

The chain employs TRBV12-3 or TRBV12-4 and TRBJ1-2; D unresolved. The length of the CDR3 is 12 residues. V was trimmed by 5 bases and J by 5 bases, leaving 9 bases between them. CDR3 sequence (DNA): TGTGCCAGCAGTATGACATTATATGGCTACACCTTC. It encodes CASSMTLYGYTF.

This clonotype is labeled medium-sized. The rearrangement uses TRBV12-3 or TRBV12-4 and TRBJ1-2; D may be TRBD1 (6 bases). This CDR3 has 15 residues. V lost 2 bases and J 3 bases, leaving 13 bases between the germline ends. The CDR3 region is CASSLLLQGHYGYTF. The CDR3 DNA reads TGTGCCAGCAGTTTACTCTTACAGGGCCACTATGGCTACACCTTC.

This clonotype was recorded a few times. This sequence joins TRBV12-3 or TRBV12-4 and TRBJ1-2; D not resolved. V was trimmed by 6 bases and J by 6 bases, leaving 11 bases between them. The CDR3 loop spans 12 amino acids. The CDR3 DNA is TGTGCCAGCAGCACCGGCCCGGATGGCTACACCTTC. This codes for CASSTGPDGYTF.

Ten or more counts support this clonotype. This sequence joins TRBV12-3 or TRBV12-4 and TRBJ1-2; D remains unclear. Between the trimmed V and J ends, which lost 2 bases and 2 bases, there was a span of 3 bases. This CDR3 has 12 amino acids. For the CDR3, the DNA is TGTGCCAGCAGTTTAATGAACTATGGCTACACCTTC. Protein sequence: CASSLMNYGYTF.

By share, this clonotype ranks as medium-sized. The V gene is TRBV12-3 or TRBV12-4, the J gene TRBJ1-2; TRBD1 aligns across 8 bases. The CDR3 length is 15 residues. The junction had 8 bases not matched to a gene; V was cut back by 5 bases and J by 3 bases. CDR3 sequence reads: CASSEPGQADYGYTF. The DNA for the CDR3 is TGTGCCAGCAGTGAACCGGGACAGGCTGACTATGGCTACACCTTC.

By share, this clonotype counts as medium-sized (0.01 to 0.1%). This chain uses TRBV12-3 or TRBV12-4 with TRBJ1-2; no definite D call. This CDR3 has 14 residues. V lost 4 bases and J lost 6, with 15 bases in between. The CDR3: CASSSSWSRNGYTF. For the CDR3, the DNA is TGTGCCAGCAGTTCCAGTTGGAGCAGGAATGGCTACACCTTC.

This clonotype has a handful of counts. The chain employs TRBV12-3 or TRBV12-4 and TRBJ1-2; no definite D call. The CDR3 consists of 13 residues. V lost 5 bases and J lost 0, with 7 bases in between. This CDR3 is CASSRQANYGYTF. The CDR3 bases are TGTGCCAGCAGTCGGCAGGCTAACTATGGCTACACCTTC.

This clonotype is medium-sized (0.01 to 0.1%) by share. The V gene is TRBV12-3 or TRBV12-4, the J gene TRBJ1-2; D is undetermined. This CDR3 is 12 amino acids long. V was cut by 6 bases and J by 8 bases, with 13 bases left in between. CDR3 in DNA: TGTGCCAGCAGGGACGGCTCCGTGGGCTACACCTTC. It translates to CASRDGSVGYTF.

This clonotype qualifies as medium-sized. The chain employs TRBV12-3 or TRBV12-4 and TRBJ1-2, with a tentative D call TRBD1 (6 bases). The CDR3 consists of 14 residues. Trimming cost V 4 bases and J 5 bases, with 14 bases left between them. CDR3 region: CASSSNRVLYGYTF. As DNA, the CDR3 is TGTGCCAGCAGTTCTAACAGGGTATTGTATGGCTACACCTTC.

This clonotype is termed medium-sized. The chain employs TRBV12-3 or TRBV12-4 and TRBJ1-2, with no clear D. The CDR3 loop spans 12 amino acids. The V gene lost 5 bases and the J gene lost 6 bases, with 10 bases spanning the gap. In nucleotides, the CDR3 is TGTGCCAGCAGTCCCGGATTCGATGGCTACACCTTC. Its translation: CASSPGFDGYTF.